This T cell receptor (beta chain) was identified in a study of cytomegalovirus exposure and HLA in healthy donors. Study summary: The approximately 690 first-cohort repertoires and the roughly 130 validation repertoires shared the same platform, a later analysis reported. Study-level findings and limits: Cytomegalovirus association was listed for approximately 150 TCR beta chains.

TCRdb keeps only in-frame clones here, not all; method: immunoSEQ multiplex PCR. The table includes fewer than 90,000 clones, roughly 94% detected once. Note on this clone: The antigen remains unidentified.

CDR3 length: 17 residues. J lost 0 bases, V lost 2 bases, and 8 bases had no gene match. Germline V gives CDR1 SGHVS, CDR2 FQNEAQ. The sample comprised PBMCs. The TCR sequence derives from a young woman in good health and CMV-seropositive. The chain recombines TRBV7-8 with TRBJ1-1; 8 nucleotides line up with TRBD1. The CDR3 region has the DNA TGTGCCAGCAGCTTATCAGGGGGCGCCGGGGTGAACACTGAAGCTTTCTTT. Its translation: CASSLSGGAGVNTEAFF.